This TCR beta chain came from a study of memory CD4+ T cells and cytomegalovirus serostatus. Study at large: Donors were healthy Belgian adults, some 10 CMV seropositive and 20 to 25 seronegative.

Produced via immunoSEQ multiplex PCR; TCRdb's table is partial and in-frame only. The sample records roughly 42,000 clones, just under 80% being singletons. Germline V CDR1 and CDR2: SGHRS, YFSETQ. With 5 bases removed from V and 2 bases from J, the gap between germline ends came to 13 bases. The CDR3 runs to 14 residues. Single viable CD3+CD4+CD8-CD45RO+ cells were sorted as the memory CD4+ T cells. Positive selection with CD4 microbeads enriched total CD4+ T cells. Study-level points and caveats: CD4+ memory repertoires contained 67 of 164 reported CMV TCRbeta sequences.

Comments on this clone: Its antigen remains unidentified.

The chain uses TRBV5-1 and TRBJ1-1, with unresolved D. The sequenced sample consisted of memory CD4+ T cells from blood. This clonotype originated in an adult in good health and CMV-seronegative. CDR3 sequence reads: CASSLQPQNTEAFF. The CDR3 DNA reads TGCGCCAGCAGTTTACAGCCACAAAACACTGAAGCTTTCTTT.